This T cell receptor beta chain comes out of a study of blood T cell repertoires in COVID-19. Participants were placed into cohorts based on the clinical history they reported. Germline V lookup: CDR1 LGHNA, CDR2 YSLEER. The CDR3 extends over 15 amino acids. V dropped 3 bases and J dropped 7; count of bases not matched to a gene: 3. Here immunoSEQ multiplex PCR was the method, and the copy in TCRdb shows in-frame clones only, minus some. The sample consists of 300,000 to 450,000 clones, more than 75% of them appearing once. Sequencing was performed on PBMCs or T cells enriched from blood (not recorded which). The clonotype was recovered from a woman younger than 30 who had recovered from COVID-19. The chain combines TRBV4-3 with TRBJ2-1; 13 positions match TRBD2. CDR3 residues: CASSHVTSGGNEQFF. For the CDR3, the DNA is TGCGCCAGCAGCCATGTGACTAGCGGGGGGAATGAGCAGTTCTTC.